By share of the sample, the clone carrying this T cell receptor (beta chain) is medium-sized. Antigen specificity is unknown. Using immunoSEQ multiplex PCR, the repertoire was profiled, and TCRdb retains in-frame clones only, with some absent. The sample has about 13,000 clones; about four fifths are singletons. This sample was included in a study of tumor-infiltrating lymphocytes in localized non-small cell lung cancer. General study results and limits: Tumor T-cell fraction from TCR sequencing was not associated with recurrence-free survival (p = 0.61). Different pieces of the same tissue went to different assays, confounding technical variation with intratumor heterogeneity.

This CDR3 comprises 12 residues. Trimming took off 8 bases at V and 7 bases at J, with 14 bases between the two ends. Germline assignment: CDR1 LNHDA and CDR2 SQIVND (reference sequence). The TCR comes from a human donor with non-small cell lung cancer. The chain recombines TRBV19 with TRBJ1-2, with D perhaps matching TRBD1 (5 bases). Specimen: lung tumor tissue. In DNA, the CDR3 is TGTGCCAGTGGAGATATAGGGGTTGGCTACACCTTC. Encoded protein: CASGDIGVGYTF.